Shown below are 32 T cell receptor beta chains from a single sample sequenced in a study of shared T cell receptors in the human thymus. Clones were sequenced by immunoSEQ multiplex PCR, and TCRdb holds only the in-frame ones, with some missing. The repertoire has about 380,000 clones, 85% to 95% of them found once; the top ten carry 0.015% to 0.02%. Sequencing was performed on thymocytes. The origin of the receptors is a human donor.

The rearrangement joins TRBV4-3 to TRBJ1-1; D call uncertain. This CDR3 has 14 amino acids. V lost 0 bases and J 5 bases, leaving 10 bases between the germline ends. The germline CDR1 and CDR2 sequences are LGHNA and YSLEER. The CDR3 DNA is TGCGCCAGCAGCCAAGATCCCGGTGTGACTGAAGCTTTCTTT. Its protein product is CASSQDPGVTEAFF.

CDR3 residues: CASSPPGFGTQQSEAFF. CDR3 DNA sequence: TGTGCCAGCTCACCCCCTGGATTTGGGACCCAACAAAGTGAAGCTTTCTTT. V usage is TRBV18 and J usage is TRBJ1-1, with D possibly matching TRBD1 (5 bases). The V end lost 3 bases, the J end lost 7 bases, and 24 bases lay between the germline ends. From germline, CDR1 is KGHSH and CDR2 LQKENI. This CDR3 contains 17 residues.

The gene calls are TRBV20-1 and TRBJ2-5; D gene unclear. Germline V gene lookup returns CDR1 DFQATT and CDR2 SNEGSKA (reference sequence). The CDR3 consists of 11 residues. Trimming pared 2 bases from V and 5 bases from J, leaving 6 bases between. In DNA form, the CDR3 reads TGCAGTGCTAGACCCTTTGAGACCCAGTACTTC. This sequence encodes CSARPFETQYF.

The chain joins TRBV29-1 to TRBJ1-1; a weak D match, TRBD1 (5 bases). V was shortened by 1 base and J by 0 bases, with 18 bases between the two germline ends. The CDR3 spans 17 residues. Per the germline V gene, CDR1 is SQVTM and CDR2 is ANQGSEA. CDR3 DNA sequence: TGCAGCGTTGAAGGGGTCAGGGTTGGACATATGAACACTGAAGCTTTCTTT. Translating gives CSVEGVRVGHMNTEAFF.

CDR3 amino acids: CASSRERTRPQYEQYF. The CDR3 DNA is TGTGCCAGCAGTCGGGAGCGGACCCGACCTCAATACGAGCAGTACTTC. The rearrangement uses TRBV7-9 and TRBJ2-7; possibly TRBD2 for D (6 bases). The CDR3 contains 16 residues. Germline CDR1 SEHNR, CDR2 FQNEAQ (reference sequence). The germline V and J ends were trimmed by 6 bases and 4 bases, with 22 bases remaining between them.

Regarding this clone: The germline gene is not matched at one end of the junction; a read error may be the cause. CDR3 nucleotides: TGTGCTAGCAGCTTCCCCCGGGCAGCTTACAATGAGCAGTTCTTC. As protein: CASSFPRAAYNEQFF. The V and J genes are TRBV7-7 and TRBJ2-1; D gene ambiguous. The V gene's germline CDR1 is SSHAT and CDR2 FNYEAQ (reference sequence). This CDR3 is built from 15 residues.

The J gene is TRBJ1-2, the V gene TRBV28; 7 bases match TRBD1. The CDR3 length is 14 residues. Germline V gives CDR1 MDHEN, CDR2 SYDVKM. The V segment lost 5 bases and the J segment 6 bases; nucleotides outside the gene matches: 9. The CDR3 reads CASSAKTGKDGYTF. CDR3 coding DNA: TGTGCCAGCAGTGCCAAGACAGGGAAAGATGGCTACACCTTC.

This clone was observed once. The chain's CDR3 is CATSRVGGAKGTEAFF. The CDR3 nucleotides are TGTGCCACCAGCAGAGTGGGCGGGGCGAAGGGCACTGAAGCTTTCTTT. V is TRBV15 and J is TRBJ1-1, with D maybe TRBD1 (5 bases). The CDR3 is made up of 16 amino acids. V dropped 1 base and J dropped 4 bases, with 16 bases sitting between them. Germline V gene sequence: CDR1 LNHNV, CDR2 YYDKDF (reference sequence). Supplemented by reference TRBV15 and TRBJ1-1, the full variable domain reads DAMVIQNPRYQVTQFGKPVTLSCSQTLNHNVMYWYQQKSSQAPKLLFHYYDKDFNNEADTPDNFQSRRPNTSFCFLDIRSPGLGDTAMYLCATSRVGGAKGTEAFFGQGTRLTVV.

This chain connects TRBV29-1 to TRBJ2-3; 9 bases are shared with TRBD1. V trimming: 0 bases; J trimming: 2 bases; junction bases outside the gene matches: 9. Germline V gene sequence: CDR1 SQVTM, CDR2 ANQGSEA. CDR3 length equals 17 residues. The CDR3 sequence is CSVEDPDRGDPTDTQYF. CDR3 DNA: TGCAGCGTTGAAGACCCGGACAGGGGCGACCCCACAGATACGCAGTATTTT.

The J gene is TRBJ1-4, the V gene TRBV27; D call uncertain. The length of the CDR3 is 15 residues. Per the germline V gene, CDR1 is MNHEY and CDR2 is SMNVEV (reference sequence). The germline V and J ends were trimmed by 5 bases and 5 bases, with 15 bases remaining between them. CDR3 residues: CASSPLDVGNEKLFF. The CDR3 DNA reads TGTGCCAGCAGTCCCCTTGACGTAGGAAATGAAAAACTGTTTTTT.

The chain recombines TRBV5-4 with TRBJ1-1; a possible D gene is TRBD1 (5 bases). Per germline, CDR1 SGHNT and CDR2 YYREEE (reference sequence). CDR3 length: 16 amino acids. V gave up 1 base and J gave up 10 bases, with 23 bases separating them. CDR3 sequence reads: CASSLSIRDVGRGAFF. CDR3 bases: TGTGCCAGCAGCTTGTCGATCCGGGACGTTGGCCGGGGAGCTTTCTTT.

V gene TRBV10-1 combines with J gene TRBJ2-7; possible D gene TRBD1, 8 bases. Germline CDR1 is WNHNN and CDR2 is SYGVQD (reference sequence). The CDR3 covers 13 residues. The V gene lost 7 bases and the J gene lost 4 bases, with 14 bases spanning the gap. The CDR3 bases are TGCGCCAGCAATCCACAGGGGGGGTACGAGCAGTACTTC. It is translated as CASNPQGGYEQYF.

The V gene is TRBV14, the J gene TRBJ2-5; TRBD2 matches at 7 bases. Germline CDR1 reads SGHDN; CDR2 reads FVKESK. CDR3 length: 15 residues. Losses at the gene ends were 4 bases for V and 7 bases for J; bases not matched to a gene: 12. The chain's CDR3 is CASSLLADPGGTQYF. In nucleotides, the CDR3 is TGTGCCAGCAGCCTTCTAGCGGACCCAGGCGGGACCCAGTACTTC.

Here the CDR3 DNA reads TGTGCCAGCAGTAGTCCTAGCCTTAGCACAGATACGCAGTATTTT. Translated, it gives CASSSPSLSTDTQYF. This chain connects TRBV28 to TRBJ2-3; possible D gene TRBD2, 5 bases. Trimming removed 5 bases from V and 0 bases from J, with 12 bases in between. The CDR3 has 15 amino acids. Germline CDR1 is MDHEN and CDR2 is SYDVKM. Full variable domain (rest looked up from reference TRBV28 and TRBJ2-3): DVKVTQSSRYLVKRTGEKVFLECVQDMDHENMFWYRQDPGLGLRLIYFSYDVKMKEKGDIPEGYSVSREKKERFSLILESASTNQTSMYLCASSSPSLSTDTQYFGPGTRLTVL.

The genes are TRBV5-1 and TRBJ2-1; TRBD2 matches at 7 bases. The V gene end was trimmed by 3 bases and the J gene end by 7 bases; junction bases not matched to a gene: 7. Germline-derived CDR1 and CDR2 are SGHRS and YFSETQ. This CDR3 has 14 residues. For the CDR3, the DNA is TGCGCCAGCAGCTCGGAGGGCGGGAGTAATGAGCAGTTCTTC. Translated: CASSSEGGSNEQFF.

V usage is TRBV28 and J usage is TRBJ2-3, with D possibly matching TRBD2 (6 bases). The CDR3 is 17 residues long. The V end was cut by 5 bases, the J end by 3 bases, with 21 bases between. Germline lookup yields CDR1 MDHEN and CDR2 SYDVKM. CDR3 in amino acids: CASSPPGGRDGTDTQYF. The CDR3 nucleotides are TGTGCCAGCAGTCCCCCCGGAGGGCGCGATGGGACAGATACGCAGTATTTT.

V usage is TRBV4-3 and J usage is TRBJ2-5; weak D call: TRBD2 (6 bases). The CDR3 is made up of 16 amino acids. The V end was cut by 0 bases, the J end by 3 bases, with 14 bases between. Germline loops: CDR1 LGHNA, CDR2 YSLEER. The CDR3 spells CASSQECGGAEETQYF. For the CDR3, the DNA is TGCGCCAGCAGCCAAGAATGTGGAGGGGCCGAAGAGACCCAGTACTTC.

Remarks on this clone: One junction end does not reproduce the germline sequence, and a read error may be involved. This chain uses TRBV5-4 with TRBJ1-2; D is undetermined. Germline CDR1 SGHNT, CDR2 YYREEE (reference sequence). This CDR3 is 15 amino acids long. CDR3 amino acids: CASSFESALPYGYTF. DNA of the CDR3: TGCGCCAGCAGCTTTGAATCCGCACTACCATATGGCTACACCTTC.

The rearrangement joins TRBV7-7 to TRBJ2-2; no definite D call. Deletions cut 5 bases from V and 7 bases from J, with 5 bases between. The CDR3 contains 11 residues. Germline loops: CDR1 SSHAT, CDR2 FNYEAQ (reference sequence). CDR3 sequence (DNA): TGTGCCAGCAGCCCCGGCGGGGAGCTGTTTTTT. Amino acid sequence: CASSPGGELFF.

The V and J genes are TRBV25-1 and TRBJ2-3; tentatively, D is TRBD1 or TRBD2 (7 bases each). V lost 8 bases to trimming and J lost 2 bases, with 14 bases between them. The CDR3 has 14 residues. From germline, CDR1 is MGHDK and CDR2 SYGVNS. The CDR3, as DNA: TGTGCCAGCCAGGGGGGGCGCGACACAGATACGCAGTATTTT. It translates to CASQGGRDTDTQYF. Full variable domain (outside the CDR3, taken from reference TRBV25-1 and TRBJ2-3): EADIYQTPRYLVIGTGKKITLECSQTMGHDKMYWYQQDPGMELHLIHYSYGVNSTEKGDLSSESTVSRIRTEHFPLTLESARPSHTSQYLCASQGGRDTDTQYFGPGTRLTVL.

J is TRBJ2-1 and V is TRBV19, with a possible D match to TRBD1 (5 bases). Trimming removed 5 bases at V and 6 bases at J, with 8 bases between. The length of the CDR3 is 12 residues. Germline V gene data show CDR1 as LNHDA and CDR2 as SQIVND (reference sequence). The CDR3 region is CASSGRVNEQFF. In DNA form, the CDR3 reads TGTGCCAGTAGTGGCAGGGTCAATGAGCAGTTCTTC.

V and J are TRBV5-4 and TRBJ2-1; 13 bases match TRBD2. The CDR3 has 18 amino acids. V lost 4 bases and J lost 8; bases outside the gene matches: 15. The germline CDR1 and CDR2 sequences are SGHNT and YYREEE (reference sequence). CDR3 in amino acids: CASSEGRGLAGVSYEQFF. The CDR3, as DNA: TGTGCCAGCAGCGAGGGCAGAGGACTAGCGGGAGTTAGCTATGAGCAGTTCTTC.

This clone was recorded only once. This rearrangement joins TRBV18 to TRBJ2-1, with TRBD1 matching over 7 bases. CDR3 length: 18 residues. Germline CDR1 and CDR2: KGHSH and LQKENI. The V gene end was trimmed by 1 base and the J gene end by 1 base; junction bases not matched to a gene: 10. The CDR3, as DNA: TGTGCCAGCTCACCACTTGACAGGGTCCCCCAGTCCTACAATGAGCAGTTCTTC. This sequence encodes CASSPLDRVPQSYNEQFF.

The CDR3 loop is CAIRIEAFF. In DNA form, the CDR3 reads TGTGCCATCAGGATTGAAGCTTTCTTT. This sequence joins TRBV2 and TRBJ1-1; D unclear. CDR1 and CDR2 (germline): SNHLY, FYNNEI. The length of the CDR3 is 9 residues. The ends were cut back, 10 bases at V and 7 bases at J, with 7 bases in the middle.

Here the CDR3 DNA reads TGTGCCAGCAGCTTAGCGCAGGCCGTTAGGGAAACCGGGGAGCTGTTTTTT. Translating it yields CASSLAQAVRETGELFF. The chain has TRBV7-9 and TRBJ2-2, with no clear D. CDR3 size: 17 residues. The germline CDR1 and CDR2 sequences are SEHNR and FQNEAQ (reference sequence). Trimming removed 0 bases at V and 5 bases at J, with 16 bases between.

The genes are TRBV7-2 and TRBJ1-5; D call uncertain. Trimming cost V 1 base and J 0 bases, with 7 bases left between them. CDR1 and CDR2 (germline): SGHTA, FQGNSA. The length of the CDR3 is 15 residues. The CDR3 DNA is TGTGCCAGCAGCTTAGGGCATTATAGCAATCAGCCCCAGCATTTT. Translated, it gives CASSLGHYSNQPQHF.

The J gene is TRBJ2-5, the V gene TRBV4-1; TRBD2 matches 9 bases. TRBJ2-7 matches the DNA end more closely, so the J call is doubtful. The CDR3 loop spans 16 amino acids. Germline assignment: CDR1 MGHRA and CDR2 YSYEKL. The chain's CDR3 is CASSQALAGPFYEQYF. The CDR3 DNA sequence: TGCGCCAGCAGCCAAGCTCTAGCGGGACCGTTCTACGAGCAGTACTTC.

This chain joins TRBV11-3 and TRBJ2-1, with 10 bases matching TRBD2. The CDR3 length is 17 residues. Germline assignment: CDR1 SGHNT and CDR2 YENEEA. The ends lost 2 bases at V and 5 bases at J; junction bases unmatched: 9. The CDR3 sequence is CASSLSSGSTKNNEQFF. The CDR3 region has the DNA TGTGCCAGCAGCTTATCTAGCGGGAGTACCAAGAACAATGAGCAGTTCTTC.

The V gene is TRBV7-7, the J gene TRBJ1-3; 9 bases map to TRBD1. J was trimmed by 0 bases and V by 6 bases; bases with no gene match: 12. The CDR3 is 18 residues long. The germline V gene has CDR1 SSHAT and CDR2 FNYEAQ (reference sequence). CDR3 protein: CASSSGTGKISSGNTIYF. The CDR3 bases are TGTGCCAGCAGTTCCGGGACAGGGAAGATAAGCTCTGGAAACACCATATATTTT.

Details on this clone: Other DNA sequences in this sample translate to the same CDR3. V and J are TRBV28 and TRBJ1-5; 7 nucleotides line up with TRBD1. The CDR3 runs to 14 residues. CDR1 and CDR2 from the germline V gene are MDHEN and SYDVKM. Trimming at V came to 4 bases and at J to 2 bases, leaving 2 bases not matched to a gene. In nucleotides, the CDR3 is TGTGCCAGCAGTTCAGGACAGGGCAATCAGCCCCAGCATTTT. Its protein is CASSSGQGNQPQHF.

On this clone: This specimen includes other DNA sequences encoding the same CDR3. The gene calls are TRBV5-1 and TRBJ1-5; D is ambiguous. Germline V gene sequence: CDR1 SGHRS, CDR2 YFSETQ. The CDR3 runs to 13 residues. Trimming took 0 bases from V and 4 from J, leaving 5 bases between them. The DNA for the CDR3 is TGCGCCAGCAGCTTGGGTGTAAATCAGCCCCAGCATTTT. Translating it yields CASSLGVNQPQHF.

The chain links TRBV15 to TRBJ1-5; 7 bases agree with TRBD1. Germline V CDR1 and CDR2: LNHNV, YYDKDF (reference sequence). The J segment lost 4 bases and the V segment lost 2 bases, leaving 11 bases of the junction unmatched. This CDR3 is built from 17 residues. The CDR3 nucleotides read TGTGCCACCAGCAGACACTACAGGGGACGTGCGAATCAGCCCCAGCATTTT. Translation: CATSRHYRGRANQPQHF.